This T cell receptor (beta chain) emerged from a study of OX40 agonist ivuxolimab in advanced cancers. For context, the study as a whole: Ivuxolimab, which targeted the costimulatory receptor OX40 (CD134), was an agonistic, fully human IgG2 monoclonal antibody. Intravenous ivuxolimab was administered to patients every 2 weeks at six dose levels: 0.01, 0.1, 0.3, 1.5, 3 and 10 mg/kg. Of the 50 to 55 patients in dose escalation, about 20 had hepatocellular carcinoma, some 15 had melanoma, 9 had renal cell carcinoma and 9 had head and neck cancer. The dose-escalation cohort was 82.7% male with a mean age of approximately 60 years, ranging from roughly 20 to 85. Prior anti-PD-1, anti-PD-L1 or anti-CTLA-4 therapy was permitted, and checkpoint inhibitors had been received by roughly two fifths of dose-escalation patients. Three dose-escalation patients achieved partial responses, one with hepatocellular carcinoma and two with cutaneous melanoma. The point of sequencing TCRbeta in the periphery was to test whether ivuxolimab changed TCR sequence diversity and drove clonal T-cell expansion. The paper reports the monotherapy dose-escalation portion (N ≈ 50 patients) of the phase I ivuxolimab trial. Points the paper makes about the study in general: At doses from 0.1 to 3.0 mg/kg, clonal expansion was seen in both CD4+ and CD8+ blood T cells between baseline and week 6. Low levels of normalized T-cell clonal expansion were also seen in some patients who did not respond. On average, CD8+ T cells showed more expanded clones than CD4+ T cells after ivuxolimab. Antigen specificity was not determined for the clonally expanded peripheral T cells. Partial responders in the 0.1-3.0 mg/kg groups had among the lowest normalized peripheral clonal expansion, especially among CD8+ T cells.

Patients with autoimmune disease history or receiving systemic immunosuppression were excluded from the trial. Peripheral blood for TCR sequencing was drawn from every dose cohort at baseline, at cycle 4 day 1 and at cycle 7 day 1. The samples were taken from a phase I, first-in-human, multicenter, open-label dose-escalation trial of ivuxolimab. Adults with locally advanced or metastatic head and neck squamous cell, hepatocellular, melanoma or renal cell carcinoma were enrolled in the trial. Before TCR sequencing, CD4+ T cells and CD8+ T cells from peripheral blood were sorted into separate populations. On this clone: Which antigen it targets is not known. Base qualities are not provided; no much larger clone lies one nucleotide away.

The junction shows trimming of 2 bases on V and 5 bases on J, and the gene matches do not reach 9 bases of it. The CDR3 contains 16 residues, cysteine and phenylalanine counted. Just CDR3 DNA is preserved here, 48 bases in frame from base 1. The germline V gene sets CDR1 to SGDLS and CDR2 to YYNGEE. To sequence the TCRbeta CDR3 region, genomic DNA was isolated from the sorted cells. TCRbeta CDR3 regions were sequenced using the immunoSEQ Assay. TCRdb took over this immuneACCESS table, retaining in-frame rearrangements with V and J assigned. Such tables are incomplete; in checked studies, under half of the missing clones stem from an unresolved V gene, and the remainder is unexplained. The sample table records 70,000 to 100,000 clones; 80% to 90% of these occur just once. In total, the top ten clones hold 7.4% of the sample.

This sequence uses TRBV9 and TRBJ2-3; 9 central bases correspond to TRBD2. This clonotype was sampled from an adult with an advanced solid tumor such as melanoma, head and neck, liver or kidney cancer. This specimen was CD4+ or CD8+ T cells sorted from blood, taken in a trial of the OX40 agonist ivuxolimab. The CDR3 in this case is CASSVGGTSQGDTQYF. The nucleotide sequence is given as TGTGCCAGCAGCGTCGGCGGGACTAGCCAGGGAGATACGCAGTATTTT.